This is a list of T cell receptor beta chains from one sample in a study of blood T cell repertoires in COVID-19. This table comes from immunoSEQ multiplex PCR, and its TCRdb copy is limited to in-frame clones, with some not included. This table holds more than 95,000 clones, about 80% found once. The sequenced material came from peripheral blood. The origin of the receptors is a man aged 60 to 75 with acute or convalescent COVID-19. The CDR3 runs from the conserved cysteine through the conserved F or W. D genes are given only for firm matches. Clone size is shown for a subset of rows, as once, few, many or a class of expanded clone.

- - TRBJ2-7 TRBV29-1 CSVGWPGTYEQYF TGCAGCGTTGGATGGCCCGGGACCTACGAGCAGTACTTC
- - TRBJ1-1 TRBV20-1 CSASGESTEAFF TGCAGTGCTAGTGGGGAGTCCACTGAAGCTTTCTTT
- TRBD1 TRBJ2-7 TRBV27 CASSGRTGLEQYF TGTGCCAGCAGTGGCCGGACAGGACTTGAGCAGTACTTC
once - TRBJ2-5 TRBV10-2 CAAGSRDGETQYF TGCGCCGCGGGTTCGCGGGATGGGGAGACCCAGTACTTC
- - TRBJ1-1 TRBV11-1 CASSLARRNEAFF TGTGCCAGCAGCTTAGCGAGGCGGAACGAAGCTTTCTTT
few - TRBJ2-7 TRBV19 CASSATTGPTYEQYF TGTGCCAGTAGCGCAACGACAGGCCCTACCTACGAGCAGTACTTC
- TRBD1 TRBJ1-1 TRBV7-9 CASSPGTGAREAFF TGTGCCAGCAGCCCCGGGACAGGGGCCCGGGAAGCTTTCTTT
- - TRBJ1-1 TRBV18 CASSPNPDTFEAFF TGTGCCAGCTCACCTAACCCTGACACCTTTGAAGCTTTCTTT
- - TRBJ1-6 TRBV19 CASRAPGVNNSPLHF TGTGCCAGTAGGGCTCCGGGGGTTAATAATTCACCCCTCCACTTT
- - TRBJ1-6 TRBV6-5 CASSYGAGRSPLHF TGTGCCAGCAGTTACGGGGCAGGGCGATCACCCCTCCACTTT
- TRBD1 TRBJ1-6 TRBV2 CASSGDRDGDPLHF TGTGCCAGCAGCGGGGACAGGGACGGCGATCCCCTCCACTTT